One and the same sample provided the 3 T cell receptor beta chains below, sequenced in a study of blood T cell repertoires in COVID-19. Sequencing used immunoSEQ multiplex PCR; TCRdb keeps in-frame clones, though not all of them. Of 470,000 or so clones listed, over 75% are singletons. Sample: peripheral blood. The receptors derive from a human donor in a cohort sampled during active COVID-19.

The genes are TRBV12-5 and TRBJ2-1; tentative D call: TRBD2 (6 bases). Germline V gene lookup returns CDR1 LGHNT and CDR2 FRNRAP. This CDR3 has 14 residues. Trimming pared 3 bases from V and 2 bases from J, leaving 8 bases between. CDR3 residues: CASGFGSTYNEQFF. The CDR3, as DNA: TGTGCTAGTGGTTTCGGGAGTACCTACAATGAGCAGTTCTTC.

V usage is TRBV5-1 and J usage is TRBJ2-5; 9 bases match TRBD1. Germline CDR1 SGHRS, CDR2 YFSETQ. The CDR3 length is 15 residues. With V trimmed by 4 bases and J by 1 base, 5 bases remained unmatched. CDR3 in amino acids: CASSEKGQGQETQYF. The DNA of the CDR3 is TGCGCCAGCAGCGAAAAGGGACAGGGCCAAGAGACCCAGTACTTC.

The chain couples TRBV28 to TRBJ2-7, with a possible D match to TRBD2 (6 bases). The CDR3 is 12 amino acids. The germline V gene encodes CDR1 MDHEN and CDR2 SYDVKM. V lost 9 bases to trimming and J lost 6 bases, with 15 bases between them. CDR3 residues: CASARQEGEQYF. Here the CDR3 DNA reads TGTGCCAGTGCACGGCAGGAGGGCGAGCAGTACTTC.